What follows is one T cell receptor beta chain and its context. Its antigen is as yet unknown. This specimen belongs to a study of T cell responses to AZD1222 COVID-19 vaccine. Study observations and caveats: Most donors were white British, females outnumbered males, and clonal diversity was possibly underestimated. At study baseline, merely a handful of AZD1222 recipients were seropositive. It was only after the peak T cell response that any repertoires were sampled.

The CDR3 is made up of 14 amino acids. Germline loops: CDR1 DFQATT, CDR2 SNEGSKA (reference sequence). The germline V and J ends were trimmed by 3 bases and 0 bases, with 12 bases remaining between them. Here immunoSEQ multiplex PCR was the method, and the copy in TCRdb shows in-frame clones only, minus some. The sample contains about 67,000 clones, around 82% of which appear only once. This sequence originates from an adult who received the AZD1222 COVID-19 vaccine. This rearrangement joins TRBV20-1 to TRBJ2-7, with no clear D. The sample consisted of peripheral blood, taken 28 days after the second AZD1222 dose. The chain's CDR3 is CSASSLKYSYEQYF. CDR3 DNA: TGCAGTGCTAGTAGTCTGAAGTACTCCTACGAGCAGTACTTC.